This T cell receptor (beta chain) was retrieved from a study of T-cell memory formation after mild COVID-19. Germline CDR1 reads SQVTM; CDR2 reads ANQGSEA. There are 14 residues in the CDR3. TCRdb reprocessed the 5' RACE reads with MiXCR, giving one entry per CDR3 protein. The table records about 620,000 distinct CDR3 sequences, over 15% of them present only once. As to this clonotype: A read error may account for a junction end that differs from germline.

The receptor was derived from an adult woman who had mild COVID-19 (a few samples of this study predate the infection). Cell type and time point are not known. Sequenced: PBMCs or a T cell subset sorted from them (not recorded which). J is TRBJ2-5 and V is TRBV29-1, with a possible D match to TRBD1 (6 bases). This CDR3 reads CSDEEGRGQETQYF. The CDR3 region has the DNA TGCAGCGATGAAGAAGGAAGGGGGCAAGAGACCCAGTACTTC.